These 3 T cell receptor beta chains share one sample of origin, sequenced in a study of PD-L1 blockade in urothelial cancer. Sequenced by immunoSEQ multiplex PCR; TCRdb stores in-frame clones only, minus some. The sample has tens of thousands of clones, more than 65% seen once; the top ten hold about 4%. The sequences come from PBMCs, collected around atezolizumab (anti-PD-L1) treatment. These receptors came from a man in his 70s with urothelial cancer.

This chain links TRBV28 with TRBJ2-5; perhaps TRBD1 as D (5 bases). With 3 bases removed from V and 4 bases from J, the gap between germline ends came to 9 bases. The CDR3 loop spans 13 amino acids. Germline loops: CDR1 MDHEN, CDR2 SYDVKM. CDR3 nucleotide sequence: TGTGCCAGCAGTTTGCCAGGGTCAGAGACCCAGTACTTC. This gives the protein CASSLPGSETQYF.

This rearrangement joins TRBV28 to TRBJ2-3; D may be TRBD2 (7 bases). V was pared by 7 bases and J by 2 bases, with 16 bases between. The CDR3 loop spans 15 amino acids. Germline CDR1 MDHEN, CDR2 SYDVKM. The CDR3 loop is CASMGASGFTDTQYF. CDR3 nucleotide sequence: TGTGCCAGCATGGGGGCTAGCGGCTTCACAGATACGCAGTATTTT.

The V and J genes are TRBV19 and TRBJ1-6; 11 nucleotides line up with TRBD1. Germline-derived CDR1 and CDR2 are LNHDA and SQIVND (reference sequence). The CDR3 covers 15 residues. V was pared by 5 bases and J by 9 bases, with 6 bases of the junction left unmatched. The CDR3 here is CASSSPGTGGSPLHF. Here the CDR3 DNA reads TGTGCCAGTAGTTCCCCCGGGACAGGGGGTTCACCCCTCCACTTT. Full variable domain (missing parts from reference TRBV19 and TRBJ1-6): DGGITQSPKYLFRKEGQNVTLSCEQNLNHDAMYWYRQDPGQGLRLIYYSQIVNDFQKGDIAEGYSVSREKKESFPLTVTSAQKNPTAFYLCASSSPGTGGSPLHFGNGTRLTVT.